This T cell receptor beta chain derives from a study of CD8 T cells in ankylosing spondylitis. Points from the study as a whole: In ankylosing spondylitis patients, matched synovial fluid reportedly showed significant enrichment of disease-linked clones. In ankylosing spondylitis blood, a motif of seven to nine highly homologous TCR beta variants appeared characteristic. There were earlier reports of some motif variants in reactive arthritis synovial fluid and blood. In peripheral blood, disease-linked CD8+ clones occurred at relatively low frequencies.

Concerning this clonotype itself: Its antigen is as yet unknown. One end of the junction fails to match germline, which may point to a read error.

For TCR beta, libraries came from quantitative 5'-RACE with molecular barcodes. TCRdb used MiXCR to reprocess the 5' RACE reads, holding one entry per CDR3 protein. The sample records 700,000 to 850,000 distinct CDR3 sequences, 12% being singletons. Germline CDR1 and CDR2: SGHVS and FQNEAQ. This CDR3 comprises 14 residues. The sequence was obtained from a male donor with ankylosing spondylitis. The gene calls are TRBV7-8 and TRBJ2-7; 7 bases are shared with TRBD2. Sequenced material: blood, either unsorted or a sorted T cell fraction (not recorded which). The CDR3 DNA sequence: TGTGCCAGCAGCTTAGCGGGACTAACATACGAGCGGTACTTC. As protein: CASSLAGLTYERYF. Based on the CDR3 plus reference TRBV7-8 and TRBJ2-7, the full variable domain is GAGVSQSPRYKVAKRGQDVALRCDPISGHVSLFWYQQALGQGPEFLTYFQNEAQLDKSGLPSDRFFAERPEGSVSTLKIQRTQQEDSAVYLCASSLAGLTYERYFGPGTRLTVT.